This T cell receptor beta chain is from a study of blood T cells in healthy people across ages. General observations from the study: There were more naive CD4+ cells and higher diversity in long-lived donors than in aged donors.

This clonotype was detected a few times. Its matching antigen is unknown. A J-beta primer mix and a sample-barcoded 5' primer were used in a second PCR of about 6 to 12 cycles. Each cDNA was tagged by a template-switch adaptor containing 12 random nucleotides. TCRdb re-called the 5' RACE reads with MiXCR, one entry per CDR3 protein. The table lists 550,000 to 600,000 distinct CDR3 sequences, roughly 29% of them singletons. The V gene's germline CDR1 is SNHLY and CDR2 FYNNEI. The CDR3 is made up of 14 amino acids. V lost 7 bases and J 5 bases, leaving 14 bases between the germline ends. Each sample yielded at least 5 micrograms of PBMC total RNA.

The TCR sequence derives from a woman in her 70s in good health. The chain combines TRBV2 with TRBJ1-4; D gene unclear. Sequenced: blood. CDR3 nucleotide sequence: TGTGCCAGCAATCTCGAAAGTGTAAATGAAAAACTGTTTTTT. This translates into CASNLESVNEKLFF.